The entry below describes one T cell receptor beta chain. Germline CDR1 and CDR2: MNHNS and SASEGT. V was pared by 5 bases and J by 6 bases, with 17 bases between. This CDR3 comprises 14 residues. The sample belongs to a study of siplizumab effects on memory and regulatory T cells. Produced via immunoSEQ multiplex PCR; TCRdb's table is partial and in-frame only. The sample includes 100,000 or so clones, about 92% of them seen just once. The specimen was CD4+ T cells sorted from blood. The TCR comes from a human donor in good health. V usage is TRBV6-1 and J usage is TRBJ2-7, with D perhaps matching TRBD1 or TRBD2 (6 bases each). CDR3 in DNA: TGTGCCAGCAGTACAGGGTCTACCGGGAGCGAGCAGTACTTC. Protein sequence: CASSTGSTGSEQYF.